This T cell receptor (beta chain) was observed in a study of identical twins. Study findings and constraints: Out-of-frame alpha sequences common to twins exhibited an excess of low generation probability. Fewer insertions were carried by abundant cord blood beta clonotypes, but none was seen in memory repertoires.

A remark on this clonotype: What it recognizes is unknown.

Germline V gives CDR1 MNHNS, CDR2 SASEGT. The CDR3 is 15 amino acids. V was pared by 0 bases and J by 7 bases, with 14 bases between. A universal primer site was created by template switching, with the cDNA bearing unique molecular identifiers. Each CDR3 protein is one row after TCRdb ran MiXCR on the 5' RACE reads. Of around 650,000 distinct CDR3 sequences listed, roughly 7.1% were seen once; the top ten hold less than 2%. This same sample was also part of a study on yellow fever vaccine responses in identical twins.

The source material was PBMCs. The TCR was taken from a young woman in good health. The chain uses TRBV6-1 and TRBJ2-3; possibly TRBD2 for D (5 bases). This chain's CDR3 is CASSEARVFSNTQYF. CDR3 coding DNA: TGTGCCAGCAGTGAAGCGAGGGTTTTCTCCAATACGCAGTATTTT.